This T cell receptor beta chain was obtained from a study of post-analysis software for immune sequencing data. Turning to the study itself: The disease courses spanned relapsing-remitting, secondary progressive and progressive-relapsing forms of multiple sclerosis.

cDNA libraries of TCR beta carried unique molecular identifiers. TCRdb recomputed calls from the PCR reads with MiXCR, one row per CDR3 protein. This repertoire shows hundreds of thousands of distinct CDR3 sequences, 44% found once; its top ten account for 1.7%. A word on this clonotype: Its antigen remains unknown.

Overall study results and limits: Five or six TRBV segments, including TRBV5-6, TRBV5-1 and TRBV20-1, were more frequent in patients than controls.

Trimming took 6 bases from V and 4 from J, leaving 21 bases between them. Germline CDR1 reads MNHEY; CDR2 reads SMNVEV (reference sequence). CDR3 length equals 16 residues. This sequence was found in a girl under 18 with multiple sclerosis. The sequencing sample was made of blood. This chain joins TRBV27 and TRBJ1-2, with D possibly matching TRBD1 (5 bases). CDR3 sequence (DNA): TGTGCCAGCAGCTTGGGGCCTTCCAGGAGAGGCTATGGCTACACCTTC. As protein: CASSLGPSRRGYGYTF.